These T cell receptor beta chains were read from a single sample in a study of blood T cell repertoires in COVID-19. The table came from immunoSEQ multiplex PCR; TCRdb's copy has only in-frame clones and leaves some out. Found here are 100,000 to 150,000 clones, about 85% of them singletons; the top ten hold roughly 10%. Sequenced sample: peripheral blood. The receptors come from a man between 35 and 55 years old with active or convalescent COVID-19. Each CDR3 is given with its conserved first and last residue. The order of the fields is D gene, V gene, J gene, clone size, CDR3 protein, CDR3 DNA. The D gene is left open where the match is weak. Not every row has a clone size; where given, it reads once, few, many or a size class.

d_gene: .; v_gene: TRBV5-5; j_gene: TRBJ2-5; abundance: .; CDR3aa: CASSLWGEETQYF; CDR3nt: TGTGCCAGCAGCTTGTGGGGAGAAGAGACCCAGTACTTC
d_gene: .; v_gene: TRBV9; j_gene: TRBJ2-2; abundance: once; CDR3aa: CASSVTVLMAGELFF; CDR3nt: TGTGCCAGCAGCGTGACAGTTCTCATGGCCGGGGAGCTGTTTTTT
d_gene: .; v_gene: TRBV10-2; j_gene: TRBJ1-1; abundance: .; CDR3aa: CASSEYTPNTEAFF; CDR3nt: TGCGCCAGCAGTGAGTATACACCGAACACTGAAGCTTTCTTT
d_gene: .; v_gene: TRBV18; j_gene: TRBJ2-1; abundance: once; CDR3aa: CASSPPGDFYNEQFF; CDR3nt: TGTGCCAGCTCACCACCAGGGGACTTCTACAATGAGCAGTTCTTC
d_gene: .; v_gene: TRBV6-2/TRBV6-3; j_gene: TRBJ2-1; abundance: .; CDR3aa: CASSYSTVTNEQFF; CDR3nt: TGTGCCAGCAGTTACTCGACGGTGACTAATGAGCAGTTCTTC
d_gene: .; v_gene: TRBV4-2; j_gene: TRBJ1-1; abundance: .; CDR3aa: CASSQDRQGVILEAFF; CDR3nt: TGTGCCAGCAGCCAAGATAGGCAGGGCGTGATTCTTGAAGCTTTCTTT
d_gene: .; v_gene: TRBV7-2; j_gene: TRBJ2-3; abundance: .; CDR3aa: CASSSTERVDTQYF; CDR3nt: TGTGCCAGCAGCTCAACCGAGCGGGTAGATACGCAGTATTTT